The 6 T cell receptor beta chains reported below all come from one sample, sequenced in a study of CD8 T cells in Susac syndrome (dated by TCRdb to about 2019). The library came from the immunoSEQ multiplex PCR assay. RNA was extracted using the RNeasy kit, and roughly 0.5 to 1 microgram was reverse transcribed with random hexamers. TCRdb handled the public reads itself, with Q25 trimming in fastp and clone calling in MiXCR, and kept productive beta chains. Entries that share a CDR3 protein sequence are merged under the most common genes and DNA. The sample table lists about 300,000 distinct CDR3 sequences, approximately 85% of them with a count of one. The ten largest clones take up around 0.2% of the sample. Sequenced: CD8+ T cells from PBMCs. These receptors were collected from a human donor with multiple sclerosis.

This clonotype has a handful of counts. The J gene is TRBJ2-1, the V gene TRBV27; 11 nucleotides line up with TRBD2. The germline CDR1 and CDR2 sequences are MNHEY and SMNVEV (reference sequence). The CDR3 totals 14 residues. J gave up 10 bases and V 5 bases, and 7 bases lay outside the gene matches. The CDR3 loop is CASSLGTSGGEQFF. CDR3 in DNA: TGTGCCAGCAGTCTCGGGACTAGCGGAGGAGAGCAGTTCTTC.

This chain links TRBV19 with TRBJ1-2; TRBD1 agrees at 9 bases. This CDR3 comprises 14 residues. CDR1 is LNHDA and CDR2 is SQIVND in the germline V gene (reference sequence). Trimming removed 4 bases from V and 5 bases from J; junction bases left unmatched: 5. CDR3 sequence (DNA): TGTGCCAGTAGTACCGGACAGGGGCTATATGGCTACACCTTC. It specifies CASSTGQGLYGYTF.

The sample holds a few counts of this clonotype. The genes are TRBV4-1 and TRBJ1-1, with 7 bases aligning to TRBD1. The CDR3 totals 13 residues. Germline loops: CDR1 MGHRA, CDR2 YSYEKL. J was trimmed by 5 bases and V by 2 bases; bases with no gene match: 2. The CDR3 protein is CASSQRQGTEAFF. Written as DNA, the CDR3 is TGCGCCAGCAGCCAAAGACAGGGTACTGAAGCTTTCTTT.

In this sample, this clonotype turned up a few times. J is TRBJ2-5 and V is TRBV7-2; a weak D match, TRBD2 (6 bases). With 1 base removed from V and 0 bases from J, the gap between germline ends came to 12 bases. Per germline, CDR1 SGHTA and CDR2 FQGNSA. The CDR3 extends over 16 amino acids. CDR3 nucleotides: TGTGCCAGCAGCTTAGGGGTGGGCGGGAACCAAGAGACCCAGTACTTC. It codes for CASSLGVGGNQETQYF.

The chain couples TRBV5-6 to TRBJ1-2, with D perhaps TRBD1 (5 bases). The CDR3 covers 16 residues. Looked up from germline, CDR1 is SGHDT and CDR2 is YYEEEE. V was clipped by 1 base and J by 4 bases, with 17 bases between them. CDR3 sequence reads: CASSLRSAGWGYGYTF. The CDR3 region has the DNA TGTGCCAGCAGCTTGCGATCTGCAGGGTGGGGCTATGGCTACACCTTC.

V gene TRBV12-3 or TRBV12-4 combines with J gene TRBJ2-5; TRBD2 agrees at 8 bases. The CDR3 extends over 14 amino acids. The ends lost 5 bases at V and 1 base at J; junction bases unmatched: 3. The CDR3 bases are TGTGCCAGCAGTCAAACTAGCGGCCAAGAGACCCAGTACTTC. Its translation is CASSQTSGQETQYF.